What follows describes a single TCR beta chain. This clonotype appeared many times. The antigen it binds to is not known. There are no base qualities to consult, and no much larger clone falls within one base. CDR1 and CDR2 were assigned from the germline V gene as SGHDT and YYEEEE. From cysteine to phenylalanine, the CDR3 is 14 amino acids long. The only DNA kept is the CDR3, 42 bases in frame from the first base. The junction shows trimming of 0 bases on V and 4 bases on J, plus 8 bases between the germline ends. The TCR beta CDR3 regions were amplified from RNA transcripts. The first round of RT-PCR for the TCR CDR3 was performed with the HTBI primer set and the Qiagen OneStep RT-PCR kit. Libraries were constructed in a second round of multiplex PCR, after which size selection and purification were performed. Sequencing of the libraries was done on an Illumina HiSeq2000 using paired-end 100 bp reads. The source study handled its data this way. SOAPnuke was used to process the raw data, with reads discarded if the reads contained adapters or uncalled bases, had a mean Phred below 15, or lacked an exact constant-primer or identifier match. COPE v1.2.5 was used to merge high-quality paired reads, and clonotypes were defined as unique nucleotide sequences. MiTCR v1.1 was used to align clonotypes to the IMGT TRBV, TRBD and TRBJ reference segments. Analysis was restricted to V-J combinations with a frequency above 0.0001, which covered roughly 99% of repertoires. The TCS score was defined as F50 (clonal expansion) divided by E x V (chaos), with BLOSUM62-based TCRdist calculated between CDR3 peptides within each V-J. Welch's t-statistics and random forest reduced roughly 530 V-J features to about 12, which were used in a naive Bayes classifier (R e1071). The raw public reads went through TCRdb reprocessing: fastp at Q25, MiXCR clone calling, in-frame beta chains kept. Duplicate CDR3 protein sequences are folded into a single record with the most common DNA and genes. TCRdb, rather than the study authors, made the V and J calls. The table for this sample lists about 500,000 distinct CDR3 sequences; approximately 16% of them were counted only once. The biggest ten clones account for approximately 30% of the sample.

This specimen belongs to a study of T cells in Graves' hyperthyroidism and ophthalmopathy (dated 2019 in TCRdb). Concerning the study at large: Peripheral blood was sampled at the time of initial diagnosis, prior to any treatment. To identify distinguishing TCR V-J signatures, a discovery cohort of 100 or so patients was used, comprising fewer than 45 with Graves' ophthalmopathy and 57 with stable Graves' hyperthyroidism. An independent validation cohort of 18 to 20 hyperthyroidism patients and roughly 16 patients who later progressed to ophthalmopathy tested prospective prediction of ophthalmopathy. The 75 to 100 discovery patients were divided at random into training and test sets in a 7:3 ratio. In more than 5 Graves' hyperthyroidism patients, the study also compared T-cell repertoires from thyroid tissue with T-cell repertoires from blood. Once sampling was done, hyperthyroidism patients were given methimazole at a starting dose of 30 mg daily, whereas ophthalmopathy patients were given high-dose intravenous methylprednisolone. The paper describes TCR Vbeta CDR3 sequencing of 120 to 150 peripheral blood samples, made up of some 40 ophthalmopathy patients, around 73 hyperthyroidism patients and some 17 progressor patients.

The investigation overall reported the following: Ophthalmopathy was separated from stable hyperthyroidism by a 13 V-J signature model, with 85% to 90% sensitivity and 81% to 83% specificity obtained in cross-validation and 80%/75% obtained in testing. During validation, the model predicted progression to ophthalmopathy a median of about 6.5 months ahead of onset, with 70.59% sensitivity and roughly 75% specificity. Sample size was not statistically predetermined, and blinding of investigators to group allocation was not performed. Most expanded thyroid clonotypes (frequency above 0.001) were also detected in blood, suggesting blood repertoires may reflect thyroid immune responses.

In the ophthalmopathy patients, disease was moderately to severely active, with a Clinical Activity Score of 3 or more, a NOSPECS grade of 4 or more, and a duration of less than 3 months. Any patient with an uncontrolled infection, another autoimmune disease, pregnancy or lactation was excluded. Clinical symptoms, serum thyroxine and TRAb, thyroid ultrasound, and orbital computed tomography formed the basis for the diagnoses. PBMCs were separated from approximately 9.9 ml of fresh peripheral blood using Ficoll-Paque density gradient centrifugation. Trizol reagent was used to extract total RNA, and RNA quality was then checked on an Agilent 2100 Bioanalyzer.

This clonotype was sampled from a woman aged 25 to 39 with Graves' ophthalmopathy. The sequence links TRBV5-6 to TRBJ2-1; too little of a D gene remains to name it. The sequenced sample was blood. The nucleotide sequence reads as follows: TGTGCCAGCAGCTTGGAGGGCGCGTACAATGAGCAGTTCTTC. Its protein reads: CASSLEGAYNEQFF.